A single sample gave rise to the 26 T cell receptor beta chains below, sequenced in a study of blood T cell repertoires in COVID-19. Produced via immunoSEQ multiplex PCR; TCRdb's table is partial and in-frame only. The table lists about 110,000 clones, 55% to 75% of them singletons, with around 1.9% in the top ten. Material: peripheral blood. The receptors originated from a woman between 40 and 50 years old with acute or convalescent COVID-19.

A few counts support this clone. The V gene is TRBV6-5, the J gene TRBJ1-1; 8 bases agree with TRBD1. Germline V gene sequence: CDR1 MNHEY, CDR2 SVGAGI. The V gene end was trimmed by 7 bases and the J gene end by 3 bases; junction bases not matched to a gene: 10. The CDR3 spans 15 residues. In DNA form, the CDR3 reads TGTGCCAGCACCCGAAAGACAGGGGATTACACTGAAGCTTTCTTT. Protein product: CASTRKTGDYTEAFF.

The chain is built from TRBV6-5 and TRBJ2-1; D might be TRBD1 (5 bases). With 2 bases removed from V and 9 bases from J, the gap between germline ends came to 5 bases. Germline assignment: CDR1 MNHEY and CDR2 SVGAGI. This CDR3 has 11 amino acids. This CDR3 is CASSYRGEQFF. For the CDR3, the DNA is TGTGCCAGCAGTTACAGGGGTGAGCAGTTCTTC.

The chain couples TRBV5-7 to TRBJ1-5; perhaps TRBD1 as D (6 bases). TRBV5-7 has ORF status, its function being uncertain. The CDR3 runs to 13 residues. V lost 4 bases and J lost 9, with 14 bases in between. CDR3 in amino acids: CASSRTGKVPQHF. Written as DNA, the CDR3 is TGTGCCAGCAGCCGAACAGGGAAAGTGCCCCAGCATTTT.

The V call is TRBV3-1 (or the pseudogene TRBV3-2), the J call TRBJ2-1, with 9 bases lining up with TRBD2. This CDR3 contains 15 residues. Germline CDR1 is LGHDT and CDR2 is YNNKEL (reference sequence). J gave up 7 bases and V 0 bases, and 4 bases lay outside the gene matches. The CDR3 coding sequence is TGTGCCAGCAGCCAAGATCGTCTAGCGGGGAATGAGCAGTTCTTC. Protein sequence: CASSQDRLAGNEQFF.

This clone has only a few counts. The genes are TRBV7-2 and TRBJ1-6, with D tentatively TRBD1 (6 bases). The CDR3 sequence is 17 residues long. From germline, CDR1 is SGHTA and CDR2 FQGNSA. V was pared by 1 base and J by 5 bases, with 15 bases between. The CDR3 bases are TGTGCCAGCAGCTTAGGGGGACATGTGAGGGATAATTCACCCCTCCACTTT. Translation gives CASSLGGHVRDNSPLHF. Full variable domain (outside the CDR3, taken from reference TRBV7-2 and TRBJ1-6): GAGVSQSPSNKVTEKGKDVELRCDPISGHTALYWYRQSLGQGLEFLIYFQGNSAPDKSGLPSDRFSAERTGGSVSTLTIQRTQQEDSAVYLCASSLGGHVRDNSPLHFGNGTRLTVT.

The chain uses TRBV7-6 and TRBJ2-1; 9 nucleotides line up with TRBD2. The CDR3 length is 15 residues. Germline CDR1 is SGHVS and CDR2 is FNYEAQ. J lost 9 bases, V lost 1 base, and 7 bases had no gene match. The CDR3 is CASSLDAGGPLEQFF. The CDR3 DNA sequence: TGTGCCAGCAGCTTAGATGCGGGGGGGCCGCTTGAGCAGTTCTTC. The full variable domain, with the rest looked up from reference TRBV7-6 and TRBJ2-1, is GAGVSQSPRYKVTKRGQDVALRCDPISGHVSLYWYRQALGQGPEFLTYFNYEAQQDKSGLPNDRFSAERPEGSISTLTIQRTEQRDSAMYRCASSLDAGGPLEQFFGPGTRLTVL.

This clone appeared once. The chain combines TRBV19 with TRBJ1-2; TRBD1 aligns across 7 bases. Germline lookup yields CDR1 LNHDA and CDR2 SQIVND (reference sequence). V shed 10 bases and J 2 bases; nucleotides not matched to a gene: 7. The CDR3 consists of 13 residues. As DNA, the CDR3 is TGTGCCACCTCACAGGGGCAGAACTATGGCTACACCTTC. Residues: CATSQGQNYGYTF.

This rearrangement joins TRBV5-4 to TRBJ2-2; D remains unclear. The CDR3 runs 14 residues. Trimming took off 0 bases at V and 7 bases at J, with 10 bases between the two ends. Germline-derived CDR1 and CDR2 are SGHNT and YYREEE (reference sequence). DNA of the CDR3: TGTGCCAGCAGCTTGGATCGGCCAGGCGGGGAGCTGTTTTTT. This gives the protein CASSLDRPGGELFF.

The chain uses TRBV30 and TRBJ1-5, with D hard to call. The CDR3 consists of 16 residues. Germline V CDR1 and CDR2: GTSNPN, SVGIG (reference sequence). V was pared by 0 bases and J by 0 bases, with 12 bases between. CDR3 sequence reads: CAWSVGDLYSNQPQHF. The CDR3 DNA sequence: TGTGCCTGGAGTGTCGGAGACCTCTATAGCAATCAGCCCCAGCATTTT.

This clone was detected only once. V gene TRBV7-3 combines with J gene TRBJ1-5, with D possibly being TRBD1 (5 bases). The CDR3 runs 14 residues. The germline V gene encodes CDR1 SGHTA and CDR2 FQGTGA. With 8 bases removed from V and 0 bases from J, the gap between germline ends came to 11 bases. The CDR3 nucleotides read TGTGCCAGCGCTAGAGACAGTAGCAATCAGCCCCAGCATTTT. Encoded protein: CASARDSSNQPQHF.

The V gene is TRBV6-5, the J gene TRBJ1-2, with 8 bases fitting TRBD1. V shed 7 bases, J shed 8 bases, and the junction held 9 bases outside the gene matches. Germline V gives CDR1 MNHEY, CDR2 SVGAGI. The CDR3 is 13 amino acids. This CDR3 reads CASTRDRSRGYTF. The CDR3 coding sequence is TGTGCCAGCACCCGGGACAGGTCTCGCGGCTACACCTTC.

The chain links TRBV7-6 to TRBJ1-1; D possibly corresponds to TRBD1 (5 bases). Trimming cost V 0 bases and J 4 bases, with 12 bases left between them. Germline V CDR1 and CDR2: SGHVS, FNYEAQ. This CDR3 is built from 15 residues. CDR3 coding DNA: TGTGCCAGCAGCTTAGCAGTCGGCGGGGGCACTGAAGCTTTCTTT. Its translation: CASSLAVGGGTEAFF.

The genes are TRBV7-9 and TRBJ2-5; 12 bases are a match to TRBD1. From germline, CDR1 is SEHNR and CDR2 FQNEAQ (reference sequence). V lost 3 bases and J lost 1; bases outside the gene matches: 3. CDR3 length: 16 amino acids. CDR3 protein: CASSLGQGATQETQYF. CDR3 DNA: TGTGCCAGCAGCTTGGGACAGGGGGCGACCCAAGAGACCCAGTACTTC.

The V gene is TRBV15, the J gene TRBJ2-2; TRBD2 matches at 9 bases. V gave up 2 bases and J gave up 1 base; unmatched junction bases: 2. Germline V gene sequence: CDR1 LNHNV, CDR2 YYDKDF (reference sequence). This CDR3 is built from 16 residues. CDR3 sequence reads: CATSRLAGRNTGELFF. The CDR3 coding sequence is TGTGCCACCAGCAGACTAGCGGGGAGGAACACCGGGGAGCTGTTTTTT.

This chain joins TRBV7-2 and TRBJ2-5; TRBD1 matches at 8 bases. This CDR3 comprises 13 residues. Germline-derived CDR1 and CDR2 are SGHTA and FQGNSA. The junction had 2 bases not matched to a gene; V was cut back by 4 bases and J by 4 bases. The CDR3 reads CASSSQGGETQYF. As DNA, the CDR3 is TGTGCCAGCAGCTCACAGGGGGGAGAGACCCAGTACTTC.

The V gene is TRBV29-1, the J gene TRBJ2-5, with 8 bases matching TRBD1. The CDR3 loop spans 15 amino acids. The V and J ends lost 2 bases and 5 bases, in that order; junction bases with no gene match: 10. Germline V gene sequence: CDR1 SQVTM, CDR2 ANQGSEA. As DNA, the CDR3 is TGCAGCGTTGAAACCCCCAGGGGGCTGGGGGAGACCCAGTACTTC. It specifies CSVETPRGLGETQYF.

The rearrangement links TRBV10-2 to TRBJ2-1, with TRBD2 matching over 9 bases. Germline loops: CDR1 WSHSY, CDR2 SAAADI. V lost 4 bases to trimming and J lost 10 bases; unmatched junction nucleotides: 5. The CDR3 is 13 amino acids. CDR3 sequence reads: CASSASTSGEQFF. Written as DNA, the CDR3 is TGCGCCAGCAGTGCCTCGACTAGCGGCGAGCAGTTCTTC.

This sequence joins TRBV7-2 and TRBJ2-7; 9 nucleotides match TRBD1. V shed 3 bases and J 1 base; nucleotides not matched to a gene: 4. CDR1 is SGHTA, CDR2 FQGNSA, per germline. The CDR3 contains 15 residues. The CDR3 sequence is CASSFLGQGSYEQYF. CDR3 nucleotide sequence: TGTGCCAGCAGCTTCCTCGGACAGGGGTCCTACGAGCAGTACTTC.

The DNA of the CDR3 is TGCGCCAGCAGCTTGGGTCCAGGACAAGAGACCCAGTACTTC. Its translation is CASSLGPGQETQYF. This chain uses TRBV5-1 with TRBJ2-5; D remains unclear. The CDR3 runs 14 residues. The V and J ends lost 0 bases and 2 bases respectively, with 8 bases between them. CDR1 is SGHRS and CDR2 is YFSETQ in the germline V gene.

This clone showed up just a few times. V is TRBV18 and J is TRBJ2-6; D possibly corresponds to TRBD1 (6 bases). Trimming stripped 5 bases from V and 0 bases from J, with 8 bases between. The CDR3 length is 15 residues. Germline values: CDR1 KGHSH, CDR2 LQKENI. The CDR3 region has the DNA TGTGCCAGCTCAAAGGACAGCTCTGGGGCCAACGTCCTGACTTTC. Its translation is CASSKDSSGANVLTF.

The V gene is TRBV7-2, the J gene TRBJ2-7, with 9 bases matching TRBD1. Trimming cost V 5 bases and J 2 bases; bases outside gene matches: 10. The CDR3 sequence is 16 residues long. Germline CDR1 and CDR2: SGHTA and FQGNSA. CDR3 nucleotides: TGTGCCAGCAGCGAAGATCTACAGGGGGCGACCTACGAGCAGTACTTC. As protein: CASSEDLQGATYEQYF.

This chain connects TRBV19 to TRBJ2-6, with no clear D. CDR1 is LNHDA and CDR2 is SQIVND in the germline V gene (reference sequence). V lost 3 bases to trimming and J lost 1 base, with 7 bases between them. CDR3 size: 15 residues. DNA of the CDR3: TGTGCCAGTAGTATTTCGGTTTCTGGGGCCAACGTCCTGACTTTC. This codes for CASSISVSGANVLTF. Filled out from reference TRBV19 and TRBJ2-6, the complete variable domain reads DGGITQSPKYLFRKEGQNVTLSCEQNLNHDAMYWYRQDPGQGLRLIYYSQIVNDFQKGDIAEGYSVSREKKESFPLTVTSAQKNPTAFYLCASSISVSGANVLTFGAGSRLTVL.

There are a few counts of this clone. Other DNA sequences in the same sample also yield this CDR3. This chain joins TRBV6-5 and TRBJ1-1; possible D gene TRBD1, 5 bases. This CDR3 is built from 13 residues. CDR1 is MNHEY and CDR2 is SVGAGI in the germline V gene. Trimming shortened V by 4 bases and J by 1 base, and 7 bases separated the two germline ends. This CDR3 is CASSLQENTEAFF. CDR3 DNA: TGTGCCAGCAGTTTACAGGAGAACACTGAAGCTTTCTTT.

The CDR3 nucleotides read TGTGCCAGCAGCTCTACAGGGGACTATGGCTACACCTTC. Amino acids: CASSSTGDYGYTF. The chain combines TRBV7-2 with TRBJ1-2, with 7 positions matching TRBD1. From germline, CDR1 is SGHTA and CDR2 FQGNSA. The V and J ends lost 4 bases and 3 bases, in that order; junction bases with no gene match: 2. The CDR3 extends over 13 amino acids. Full variable domain (remainder filled in from reference TRBV7-2 and TRBJ1-2): GAGVSQSPSNKVTEKGKDVELRCDPISGHTALYWYRQSLGQGLEFLIYFQGNSAPDKSGLPSDRFSAERTGGSVSTLTIQRTQQEDSAVYLCASSSTGDYGYTFGSGTRLTVV.

This chain links TRBV29-1 with TRBJ2-7; possible D gene TRBD2, 6 bases. The V end lost 5 bases, the J end lost 6 bases, and 20 bases lay between the germline ends. The CDR3 spans 14 residues. Germline values: CDR1 SQVTM, CDR2 ANQGSEA. The CDR3 coding sequence is TGCAGCGTTCTCCCTTCGGGACTCCTCGGCGAGCAGTACTTC. Encoded protein: CSVLPSGLLGEQYF.

The chain recombines TRBV5-1 with TRBJ1-5, with a possible D match to TRBD1 (5 bases). The germline V gene has CDR1 SGHRS and CDR2 YFSETQ. Trimming removed 0 bases at V and 4 bases at J, with 11 bases between. The CDR3 runs to 15 residues. CDR3 region: CASSLVGGNNQPQHF. CDR3 bases: TGCGCCAGCAGCTTGGTCGGGGGGAATAATCAGCCCCAGCATTTT. The variable domain in full, completed from reference TRBV5-1 and TRBJ1-5, reads KAGVTQTPRYLIKTRGQQVTLSCSPISGHRSVSWYQQTPGQGLQFLFEYFSETQRNKGNFPGRFSGRQFSNSRSEMNVSTLELGDSALYLCASSLVGGNNQPQHFGDGTRLSIL.